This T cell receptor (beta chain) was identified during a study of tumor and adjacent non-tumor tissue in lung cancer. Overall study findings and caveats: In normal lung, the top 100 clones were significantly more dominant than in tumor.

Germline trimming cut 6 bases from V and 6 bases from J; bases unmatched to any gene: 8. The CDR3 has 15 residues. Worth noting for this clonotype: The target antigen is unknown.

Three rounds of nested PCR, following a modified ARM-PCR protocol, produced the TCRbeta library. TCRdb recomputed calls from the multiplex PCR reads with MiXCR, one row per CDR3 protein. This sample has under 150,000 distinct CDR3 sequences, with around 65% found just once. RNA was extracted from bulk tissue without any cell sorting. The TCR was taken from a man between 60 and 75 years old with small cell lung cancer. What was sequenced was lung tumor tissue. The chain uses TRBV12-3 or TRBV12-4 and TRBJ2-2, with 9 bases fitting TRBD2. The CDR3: CASSPRTSASGELFF. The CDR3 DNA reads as TGTGCCAGCAGCCCCAGGACTAGCGCGTCCGGGGAGCTGTTTTTT.